These 26 T cell receptor beta chains share one sample of origin, sequenced in a study of blood T cell repertoires in COVID-19. Sequencing was performed with immunoSEQ multiplex PCR; in TCRdb, only in-frame clones are kept and a portion is missing. The table has around 150,000 clones, approximately 80% seen once; the top ten hold roughly 8.6%. Sequencing input: peripheral blood. The receptors were gathered from a man between 60 and 75 years old with acute or convalescent COVID-19.

The rearrangement links TRBV29-1 to TRBJ2-3; TRBD1 agrees at 7 bases. This CDR3 is 15 amino acids long. From germline, CDR1 is SQVTM and CDR2 ANQGSEA. V shed 4 bases, J shed 0 bases, and the junction held 7 bases outside the gene matches. CDR3 in amino acids: CSVAAGTASTDTQYF. The DNA of the CDR3 is TGCAGCGTTGCTGCCGGGACAGCTAGCACAGATACGCAGTATTTT.

This clone has just one count. This chain links TRBV2 with TRBJ1-2; no firm D call. Germline assignment: CDR1 SNHLY and CDR2 FYNNEI. CDR3 length equals 17 residues. Trimming shortened V by 3 bases and J by 2 bases, and 19 bases separated the two germline ends. For the CDR3, the DNA is TGTGCCAGCAGTGAGAATCCCACCGGGGTTTGGAACTATGGCTACACCTTC. Protein: CASSENPTGVWNYGYTF.

V gene TRBV5-1 combines with J gene TRBJ2-4, with 7 bases aligning to TRBD2. Germline assignment: CDR1 SGHRS and CDR2 YFSETQ. The V segment lost 0 bases and the J segment 6 bases; nucleotides outside the gene matches: 3. The CDR3 is 14 amino acids. The CDR3 DNA reads TGCGCCAGCAGCTTGGGACAGCGGGGAAACATTCAGTACTTC. This sequence encodes CASSLGQRGNIQYF.

The chain is built from TRBV4-3 and TRBJ2-7, with 14 bases lining up with TRBD2. The CDR3 runs to 18 residues. V shed 0 bases and J 7 bases; nucleotides not matched to a gene: 11. The germline V gene has CDR1 LGHNA and CDR2 YSLEER. Here the CDR3 reads CASSQEPTSGGGLWEQYF. The CDR3 DNA is TGCGCCAGCAGCCAAGAGCCGACTAGCGGGGGGGGCCTCTGGGAGCAGTACTTC.

The J gene is TRBJ1-2, the V gene TRBV30; D might be TRBD1 (5 bases). Germline V CDR1 and CDR2: GTSNPN, SVGIG (reference sequence). V lost 8 bases and J lost 2, with 9 bases in between. The CDR3 extends over 11 amino acids. In DNA form, the CDR3 reads TGTGCCCGGACACAGAACTATGGCTACACCTTC. Its protein product is CARTQNYGYTF.

The rearrangement links TRBV5-1 to TRBJ2-7; 14 nucleotides line up with TRBD2. The CDR3 totals 14 residues. Germline V gene lookup returns CDR1 SGHRS and CDR2 YFSETQ. The junction had 3 bases not matched to a gene; V was cut back by 4 bases and J by 6 bases. The chain's CDR3 is CASSVGTSGGEQYF. The DNA of the CDR3 is TGCGCCAGCAGCGTCGGGACTAGCGGGGGCGAGCAGTACTTC.

This clone was found many times. The DNA of the CDR3 is TGTGCCAGCAGCTTAGGGGGACATTTTAGGGAGACCCAGTACTTC. Translation gives CASSLGGHFRETQYF. This rearrangement joins TRBV9 to TRBJ2-5; D possibly corresponds to TRBD1 (6 bases). The CDR3 has 15 amino acids. The germline V and J ends were trimmed by 4 bases and 5 bases, with 18 bases remaining between them. Germline V gene sequence: CDR1 SGDLS, CDR2 YYNGEE.

The chain has TRBV18 and TRBJ2-3; 7 bases match TRBD2. The germline V gene has CDR1 KGHSH and CDR2 LQKENI. The CDR3 is made up of 15 amino acids. J gave up 2 bases and V 1 base, and 3 bases lay outside the gene matches. The DNA for the CDR3 is TGTGCCAGCTCACCACGGACTAGATACACAGATACGCAGTATTTT. It specifies CASSPRTRYTDTQYF.

This clone is a singleton in its sample. This sequence joins TRBV6-5 and TRBJ2-7; the D gene is possibly TRBD1 (6 bases). The V end was cut by 6 bases, the J end by 1 base, with 13 bases between. Germline-derived CDR1 and CDR2 are MNHEY and SVGAGI. This CDR3 has 14 residues. The CDR3 here is CASSWGHRSYEQYF. In DNA, the CDR3 is TGTGCCAGCAGCTGGGGACACCGTTCCTACGAGCAGTACTTC.

The chain employs TRBV4-1 and TRBJ2-7; D is ambiguous. The germline V gene has CDR1 MGHRA and CDR2 YSYEKL. With 0 bases removed from V and 3 bases from J, the gap between germline ends came to 15 bases. CDR3 length equals 16 residues. CDR3 protein: CASSQDPARGIYEQYF. The CDR3 nucleotides read TGCGCCAGCAGCCAAGATCCCGCCCGCGGAATCTACGAGCAGTACTTC.

The V gene is TRBV30, the J gene TRBJ1-1; D perhaps matches TRBD1 (5 bases). Trimming stripped 5 bases from V and 10 bases from J, with 14 bases between. Germline V lookup: CDR1 GTSNPN, CDR2 SVGIG (reference sequence). CDR3 length equals 11 residues. The CDR3: CAWERGRIAFF. CDR3 coding DNA: TGTGCCTGGGAGCGGGGCAGAATAGCTTTCTTT. The full variable domain, rest sourced from reference TRBV30 and TRBJ1-1, is SQTIHQWPATLVQPVGSPLSLECTVEGTSNPNLYWYRQAAGRGLQLLFYSVGIGQISSEVPQNLSASRPQDRQFILSSKKLLLSDSGFYLCAWERGRIAFFGQGTRLTVV.

About this clone itself: The germline gene is not matched at one end of the junction; a read error may be the cause. J is TRBJ2-7 and V is TRBV7-7; 9 nucleotides align to TRBD1. Germline CDR1 SSHAT, CDR2 FNYEAQ (reference sequence). The CDR3 sequence is 15 residues long. DNA of the CDR3: TGTGCTAGCAGCTTAGGACAGGGGTATTACTACGAGCAGTACTTC. Its translation is CASSLGQGYYYEQYF.

A single count supports this clone. V gene TRBV5-1 combines with J gene TRBJ2-7, with TRBD1 as a possible D gene (5 bases). V dropped 0 bases and J dropped 2 bases, with 12 bases sitting between them. The germline V gene encodes CDR1 SGHRS and CDR2 YFSETQ. This CDR3 has 15 residues. CDR3 sequence (DNA): TGCGCCAGCAGCTTGGTAGCCCAGGGCACCTACGAGCAGTACTTC. It specifies CASSLVAQGTYEQYF.

This chain uses TRBV6-5 with TRBJ2-7; 9 bases match TRBD1. The CDR3 is 16 amino acids. The ends lost 2 bases at V and 3 bases at J; junction bases unmatched: 8. Germline lookup yields CDR1 MNHEY and CDR2 SVGAGI. CDR3 residues: CASSYATGGAGYEQYF. The CDR3 bases are TGTGCCAGCAGTTACGCCACAGGGGGCGCGGGCTACGAGCAGTACTTC.

The chain uses TRBV10-2 and TRBJ2-3; 12 bases align to TRBD2. V was pared by 7 bases and J by 4 bases, with 3 bases of the junction left unmatched. The CDR3 loop spans 14 amino acids. Germline CDR1 and CDR2: WSHSY and SAAADI. The CDR3 reads CASTLAGGSDTQYF. The CDR3 DNA is TGCGCCAGCACCCTAGCGGGGGGGTCAGATACGCAGTATTTT.

In this sample, this clone turned up a few times. The chain uses TRBV30 and TRBJ2-3; D is undetermined. V gave up 0 bases and J gave up 0 bases, with 10 bases separating them. This CDR3 comprises 15 residues. Germline loops: CDR1 GTSNPN, CDR2 SVGIG (reference sequence). The CDR3 DNA follows: TGTGCCTGGAGTGTACCTAAGACTAGCACAGATACGCAGTATTTT. This gives the protein CAWSVPKTSTDTQYF.

The chain uses TRBV25-1 and TRBJ2-1; 10 nucleotides align to TRBD2. Germline trimming cut 5 bases from V and 9 bases from J; bases unmatched to any gene: 10. This CDR3 is built from 15 residues. Germline V CDR1 and CDR2: MGHDK, SYGVNS. The CDR3 protein is CASSLSGGAEGEQFF. In nucleotides, the CDR3 is TGTGCCAGCAGTTTAAGCGGGGGGGCCGAGGGTGAGCAGTTCTTC.

The V and J genes are TRBV19 and TRBJ2-1; D gene uncertain. Trimming shortened V by 4 bases and J by 0 bases, and 10 bases separated the two germline ends. The CDR3 runs 15 residues. The germline V gene encodes CDR1 LNHDA and CDR2 SQIVND (reference sequence). DNA for the CDR3: TGTGCCAGTAGTACTTCATTGAGCTCCTACAATGAGCAGTTCTTC. Residues: CASSTSLSSYNEQFF.

The chain links TRBV24-1 to TRBJ1-5; possibly TRBD1 for D (5 bases). This CDR3 comprises 13 residues. Germline V lookup: CDR1 KGHDR, CDR2 SFDVKD. Deletions cut 3 bases from V and 7 bases from J, with 9 bases between. CDR3 DNA: TGTGCCACCAGTGATCCGGGGGAACAGCCCCAGCATTTT. Translated: CATSDPGEQPQHF.

CDR3 sequence: CASTRDRGEGTEAFF. CDR3 in DNA: TGCGCCAGCACCCGGGACAGGGGCGAGGGCACTGAAGCTTTCTTT. The chain couples TRBV10-1 to TRBJ1-1; 10 nucleotides agree with TRBD1. The ends lost 7 bases at V and 4 bases at J; junction bases unmatched: 9. The CDR3 spans 15 residues. Germline lookup yields CDR1 WNHNN and CDR2 SYGVQD (reference sequence).

The genes are TRBV9 and TRBJ1-1; D perhaps matches TRBD1 (6 bases). The CDR3 has 16 residues. The V end lost 3 bases, the J end lost 2 bases, and 17 bases lay between the germline ends. Germline V lookup: CDR1 SGDLS, CDR2 YYNGEE. The CDR3 region is CASSAYPGQRNTEAFF. DNA of the CDR3: TGTGCCAGCAGCGCATATCCGGGACAAAGAAACACTGAAGCTTTCTTT. Full variable domain (missing parts from reference TRBV9 and TRBJ1-1): DSGVTQTPKHLITATGQRVTLRCSPRSGDLSVYWYQQSLDQGLQFLIQYYNGEERAKGNILERFSAQQFPDLHSELNLSSLELGDSALYFCASSAYPGQRNTEAFFGQGTRLTVV.

CDR3 sequence (DNA): TGTGCCAGCAACCCCGAGGGGGGGGATTACAATGAGCAGTTCTTC. It translates to CASNPEGGDYNEQFF. The chain carries TRBV7-9 and TRBJ2-1; perhaps TRBD2 as D (7 bases). V was pared by 7 bases and J by 4 bases, with 17 bases between. Germline V gives CDR1 SEHNR, CDR2 FQNEAQ (reference sequence). This CDR3 comprises 15 residues.

CDR3 bases: TGTGCCAGCAGTTTTGGGGGGGATACGCAGTATTTT. Translating it yields CASSFGGDTQYF. V usage is TRBV12-3 or TRBV12-4 and J usage is TRBJ2-3, with D perhaps matching TRBD2 (6 bases). V lost 3 bases and J lost 6, with 7 bases in between. The CDR3 extends over 12 amino acids.

The chain has TRBV5-8 and TRBJ1-2; 10 bases fit TRBD1. Germline V gene data show CDR1 as SGHTS and CDR2 as YDEGEE. Trimming took 5 bases from V and 4 from J; bases not matched to a gene: 5. The CDR3 is 14 amino acids. In DNA, the CDR3 is TGTGCCAGCAGGTACCGGGACAGGGGCTATGGCTACACCTTC. It is translated as CASRYRDRGYGYTF.

The gene calls are TRBV7-9 and TRBJ1-1; D is possibly TRBD1 (6 bases). Germline values: CDR1 SEHNR, CDR2 FQNEAQ (reference sequence). The CDR3 consists of 12 residues. The V end was cut by 4 bases, the J end by 7 bases, with 10 bases between. CDR3 sequence: CASSSTGSEAFF. The DNA of the CDR3 is TGTGCCAGCAGCTCAACAGGGAGTGAAGCTTTCTTT. The complete variable domain, with remaining parts taken from reference TRBV7-9 and TRBJ1-1, reads DTGVSQNPRHKITKRGQNVTFRCDPISEHNRLYWYRQTLGQGPEFLTYFQNEAQLEKSRLLSDRFSAERPKGSFSTLEIQRTEQGDSAMYLCASSSTGSEAFFGQGTRLTVV.

This clone was observed a handful of times. V usage is TRBV5-8 and J usage is TRBJ1-5; the match to TRBD1 covers 7 bases. CDR3 length equals 16 residues. Per germline, CDR1 SGHTS and CDR2 YDEGEE. Trimming removed 4 bases from V and 4 bases from J; junction bases left unmatched: 11. The CDR3 DNA follows: TGTGCCAGCAGCCTCAAGACAGGGTACGATAATCAGCCCCAGCATTTT. It is translated as CASSLKTGYDNQPQHF.